These 27 T cell receptor beta chains came from one sample sequenced in a study of blood T cells in healthy people across ages. Together with a sample-barcoded 5' primer, a J-beta primer mix was included in a second PCR lasting roughly 6 to 12 cycles. TCRdb itself ran the 5' RACE reads through MiXCR, one entry per CDR3 protein. The profile covers approximately 1,700,000 distinct CDR3 sequences, with about 39% appearing a single time and roughly 24% taken by the ten largest. Material for sequencing was blood. These receptors were obtained from a human donor in good health.

This clonotype was counted between two and nine times. V usage is TRBV27 and J usage is TRBJ2-7, with no clear D. CDR1 MNHEY and CDR2 SMNVEV come from the germline V gene (reference sequence). The CDR3 is made up of 15 amino acids. V was clipped by 5 bases and J by 0 bases, with 14 bases between them. The CDR3 reads CASSPSSAASYEQYF. As DNA, the CDR3 is TGTGCCAGCAGTCCCTCCAGCGCGGCCTCCTACGAGCAGTACTTC.

The chain links TRBV7-8 to TRBJ1-2; 7 nucleotides agree with TRBD1. The CDR3 sequence is 16 residues long. With 1 base clipped from V and 6 bases from J, the junction kept 11 bases outside the gene matches. Looked up from germline, CDR1 is SGHVS and CDR2 is FQNEAQ. This CDR3 is CASSLGQGGDSDGYTF. The DNA for the CDR3 is TGTGCCAGCAGCTTAGGGCAGGGGGGTGACTCCGATGGCTACACCTTC.

This clonotype came up many times. The rearrangement uses TRBV27 and TRBJ1-2, with D tentatively TRBD1 (6 bases). The CDR3 is made up of 14 amino acids. The ends were cut back, 6 bases at V and 0 bases at J, with 11 bases in the middle. Germline V gene data show CDR1 as MNHEY and CDR2 as SMNVEV (reference sequence). In nucleotides, the CDR3 is TGTGCCAGCAGCTTACAGGGTTCTAACTATGGCTACACCTTC. Its protein is CASSLQGSNYGYTF.

The gene calls are TRBV7-3 and TRBJ1-4, with D unclear. Germline values: CDR1 SGHTA, CDR2 FQGTGA. This CDR3 spans 17 amino acids. The ends were cut back, 6 bases at V and 2 bases at J, with 19 bases in the middle. The chain's CDR3 is CASSSQSGFLTNEKLFF. CDR3 coding DNA: TGTGCCAGCAGTTCGCAATCGGGGTTCCTTACTAATGAAAAACTGTTTTTT.

The CDR3 nucleotides are TGTGCCAGCAGTAACAGGGGGCGCCGGGAAAAACTGTTTTTT. It yields the protein CASSNRGRREKLFF. V is TRBV28 and J is TRBJ1-4; 9 bases line up with TRBD1. The CDR3 is 14 residues long. CDR1 and CDR2 from the germline V gene are MDHEN and SYDVKM. The junction had 6 bases not matched to a gene; V was cut back by 5 bases and J by 8 bases.

V and J are TRBV11-2 and TRBJ2-1; possibly TRBD2 for D (6 bases). The CDR3 has 19 residues. Trimming shortened V by 1 base and J by 7 bases, and 26 bases separated the two germline ends. The germline V gene encodes CDR1 SGHAT and CDR2 FQNNGV. CDR3 sequence (DNA): TGTGCCAGCAGCTTAGTCATGTACGGGGGTACCTACAGATGGAATGAGCAGTTCTTC. Amino acids: CASSLVMYGGTYRWNEQFF.

In its sample, this clonotype was seen a few times. The gene calls are TRBV20-1 and TRBJ2-7, with D unclear. V was clipped by 0 bases and J by 6 bases, with 21 bases between them. Germline V gene sequence: CDR1 DFQATT, CDR2 SNEGSKA (reference sequence). The CDR3 extends over 16 amino acids. CDR3 region: CSARDRTGSRVIEQYF. The CDR3 coding sequence is TGCAGTGCTAGAGATCGTACGGGCTCAAGGGTCATCGAGCAGTACTTC.

The rearrangement links TRBV12-3 or TRBV12-4 to TRBJ1-6; 12 bases map to TRBD1. J lost 7 bases, V lost 5 bases, and 15 bases had no gene match. The CDR3 contains 19 residues. The CDR3 DNA follows: TGTGCCAGCAGTGCTACCCTCGGGACAGGGGGCGCGTGGAATTCACCCCTCCACTTT. Protein product: CASSATLGTGGAWNSPLHF.

This clonotype has just a few counts. The rearrangement links TRBV11-2 to TRBJ1-5; 10 bases are a match to TRBD1. V lost 0 bases and J lost 10; bases outside the gene matches: 6. The CDR3 runs to 15 residues. Germline V gene sequence: CDR1 SGHAT, CDR2 FQNNGV. The CDR3 DNA is TGTGCCAGCAGCTTAGACCGGGACAGGGGTTTACCCCAGCATTTT. Residues: CASSLDRDRGLPQHF.

This clonotype was observed at least ten times. The gene calls are TRBV11-2 and TRBJ2-4, with D possibly TRBD1 on 6 matching bases. Germline-derived CDR1 and CDR2 are SGHAT and FQNNGV. The V end lost 1 base, the J end lost 2 bases, and 30 bases lay between the germline ends. The CDR3 has 22 residues. The CDR3: CASSLVVTSTMSRGRPKNIQYF. CDR3 DNA sequence: TGTGCCAGCAGCTTAGTTGTCACAAGTACCATGTCCAGGGGTCGGCCCAAAAACATTCAGTACTTC.

The chain couples TRBV2 to TRBJ1-5, with D possibly being TRBD1 (5 bases). This CDR3 is 15 amino acids long. The V and J ends lost 6 bases and 4 bases respectively, with 16 bases between them. The V gene's germline CDR1 is SNHLY and CDR2 FYNNEI. In DNA form, the CDR3 reads TGTGCCAGCAGCGAAATGGGACTCGTGAATCAGCCCCAGCATTTT. This codes for CASSEMGLVNQPQHF.

On this clonotype itself: A much larger clone differs from this one at a single base, so this may be a read error. Given the absence of the conserved phenylalanine or tryptophan at the CDR3 end, a read error is likely. The chain is built from TRBV15 and TRBJ2-4; 8 bases align to TRBD1. V lost 5 bases, J lost 6 bases, and 3 bases stayed unmatched. Germline V gives CDR1 LNHNV, CDR2 YYDKDF (reference sequence). The CDR3 length is 13 residues. CDR3 coding DNA: TGTGCCACCAGCCGGGACAGGTTAAACATTCAGTACTGC. It is translated as CATSRDRLNIQYC.

The CDR3, as DNA: TGCGCCAGCAGCCAAGATCGGGCAGCTACCTACGAGCAGTACTTC. Amino acids: CASSQDRAATYEQYF. The chain couples TRBV4-3 to TRBJ2-7; D not resolved. Germline V CDR1 and CDR2: LGHNA, YSLEER. The V end was cut by 0 bases, the J end by 2 bases, with 11 bases between. The CDR3 runs 15 residues.

This chain joins TRBV7-6 and TRBJ1-4; 8 positions match TRBD1. The ends lost 6 bases at V and 8 bases at J; junction bases unmatched: 11. This CDR3 is built from 15 residues. The germline gives CDR1 SGHVS, CDR2 FNYEAQ. The CDR3 DNA reads as TGTGCCAGCAGTTTGAATGACAGGGGTTCCGAAAAACTGTTTTTT. This codes for CASSLNDRGSEKLFF.

This clonotype was observed a handful of times. The rearrangement links TRBV20-1 to TRBJ2-5, with D tentatively TRBD1 (6 bases). The germline V and J ends were trimmed by 5 bases and 5 bases, with 9 bases remaining between them. CDR1 DFQATT and CDR2 SNEGSKA come from the germline V gene (reference sequence). CDR3 length: 11 residues. The CDR3 bases are TGCAGTGCTTGGGGGCGGGAGACCCAGTACTTC. This codes for CSAWGRETQYF.

The table lists this clonotype with a few counts. J is TRBJ2-5 and V is TRBV29-1, with 9 bases aligning to TRBD2. V shed 3 bases and J 1 base; nucleotides not matched to a gene: 3. This CDR3 is built from 14 residues. Per germline, CDR1 SQVTM and CDR2 ANQGSEA. The CDR3 reads CSVDRTSAQETQYF. In DNA form, the CDR3 reads TGCAGCGTTGACCGGACTAGCGCCCAAGAGACCCAGTACTTC. Full variable domain (rest looked up from reference TRBV29-1 and TRBJ2-5): SAVISQKPSRDICQRGTSLTIQCQVDSQVTMMFWYRQQPGQSLTLIATANQGSEATYESGFVIDKFPISRPNLTFSTLTVSNMSPEDSSIYLCSVDRTSAQETQYFGPGTRLLVL.

This clonotype turned up a few times. The V call is TRBV12-3 or TRBV12-4, the J call TRBJ2-1, with 8 nucleotides matching TRBD1. CDR3 size: 16 residues. With 5 bases clipped from V and 3 bases from J, the junction kept 9 bases outside the gene matches. The CDR3 spells CASSHLGQGRYNEQFF. The CDR3 DNA follows: TGTGCCAGCAGTCACCTCGGACAGGGCCGCTACAATGAGCAGTTCTTC.

V gene TRBV4-1 combines with J gene TRBJ2-1, with 7 bases identical to TRBD2. The length of the CDR3 is 16 residues. Germline trimming cut 2 bases from V and 2 bases from J; bases unmatched to any gene: 6. In germline, CDR1 is MGHRA, CDR2 YSYEKL. The CDR3 here is CASSQQAGRAYNEQFF. The CDR3 region has the DNA TGCGCCAGCAGCCAACAAGCGGGGAGGGCCTACAATGAGCAGTTCTTC.

This clonotype has a handful of counts. The chain carries TRBV29-1 and TRBJ1-3; D uncertain. CDR1 is SQVTM and CDR2 is ANQGSEA in the germline V gene. V was clipped by 2 bases and J by 0 bases, with 2 bases between them. The CDR3 runs to 12 residues. CDR3 DNA sequence: TGCAGCGTTGAATACTCTGGAAACACCATATATTTT. Protein sequence: CSVEYSGNTIYF.

This clonotype was observed a handful of times. The rearrangement joins TRBV29-1 to TRBJ1-2; 9 bases are a match to TRBD1. CDR1 SQVTM and CDR2 ANQGSEA come from the germline V gene. Trimming took 5 bases from V and 10 from J; bases not matched to a gene: 11. The CDR3 length is 13 residues. The DNA of the CDR3 is TGCAGCGTTTCGGCCGGGACAGGGAATGTCTACACCTTC. Amino acid sequence: CSVSAGTGNVYTF. Based on the CDR3 plus reference TRBV29-1 and TRBJ1-2, the full variable domain is SAVISQKPSRDICQRGTSLTIQCQVDSQVTMMFWYRQQPGQSLTLIATANQGSEATYESGFVIDKFPISRPNLTFSTLTVSNMSPEDSSIYLCSVSAGTGNVYTFGSGTRLTVV.

V gene TRBV12-3 or TRBV12-4 combines with J gene TRBJ1-5; no clear D gene. The CDR3 runs 17 residues. V shed 1 base and J shed 2 bases, with 15 bases lying between them. The CDR3 is CASSLEADYRGNQPQHF. As DNA, the CDR3 is TGTGCCAGCAGTTTAGAGGCAGACTATAGGGGCAATCAGCCCCAGCATTTT.

The rearrangement joins TRBV7-2 to TRBJ2-4; D gene unclear. Germline CDR1 is SGHTA and CDR2 is FQGNSA. Trimming took off 2 bases at V and 15 bases at J, with 23 bases between the two ends. CDR3 length equals 15 residues. The CDR3 bases are TGTGCCAGCAGCTTAACCCGGGTGGCCCTCTACGAGCTGTACTTC. Its protein is CASSLTRVALYELYF.

CDR3 sequence reads: CASSFVYGTGEYGANVLTF. The DNA of the CDR3 is TGTGCCAGCAGCTTCGTTTATGGGACAGGCGAGTATGGGGCCAACGTCCTGACTTTC. This chain links TRBV7-8 with TRBJ2-6; 8 bases align to TRBD1. J was trimmed by 3 bases and V by 3 bases; bases with no gene match: 13. The CDR3 has 19 residues. The germline gives CDR1 SGHVS, CDR2 FQNEAQ.

CDR3 sequence (DNA): TGCGCCAGCAGCCAAGCTGACCGGGGGCGGTTTGAAGCTTTCTTT. It is translated as CASSQADRGRFEAFF. V is TRBV4-3 and J is TRBJ1-1, with D possibly TRBD1 on 6 matching bases. The V and J ends lost 1 base and 7 bases respectively, with 16 bases between them. Germline V gene lookup returns CDR1 LGHNA and CDR2 YSLEER. This CDR3 comprises 15 residues.

This clonotype was picked up a small number of times. V is TRBV7-6 and J is TRBJ2-3, with D possibly called TRBD1 or TRBD2 (5 bases each). V was trimmed by 2 bases and J by 0 bases, leaving 12 bases between them. Germline CDR1 is SGHVS and CDR2 is FNYEAQ. The CDR3 runs to 16 residues. CDR3 coding DNA: TGTGCCAGCAGCTTAATAACGGGGCTGAGCACAGATACGCAGTATTTT. It translates to CASSLITGLSTDTQYF.

The chain couples TRBV7-2 to TRBJ2-6; D gene unclear. Trimming pared 2 bases from V and 2 bases from J, leaving 7 bases between. The CDR3 totals 15 residues. The germline V gene encodes CDR1 SGHTA and CDR2 FQGNSA. CDR3 region: CASSLLRTGANVLTF. The CDR3 nucleotides are TGTGCCAGCAGCTTACTACGAACTGGGGCCAACGTCCTGACTTTC. Full variable domain (remainder filled in from reference TRBV7-2 and TRBJ2-6): GAGVSQSPSNKVTEKGKDVELRCDPISGHTALYWYRQSLGQGLEFLIYFQGNSAPDKSGLPSDRFSAERTGGSVSTLTIQRTQQEDSAVYLCASSLLRTGANVLTFGAGSRLTVL.

The chain joins TRBV6-2 or TRBV6-3 to TRBJ2-1; no definite D call. The CDR3 consists of 13 residues. Looked up from germline, CDR1 is MNHEY and CDR2 is SVGEGT. Trimming cost V 8 bases and J 3 bases, with 11 bases left between them. CDR3 DNA sequence: TGTGCCAGCGGAAAGAACGTCTACAATGAGCAGTTCTTC. Encoded protein: CASGKNVYNEQFF.